The 18 T cell receptor beta chains below were found in one sample sequenced in a study of post-analysis software for immune sequencing data. Study observations and caveats: The study found TRBV5-6, TRBV5-1 and TRBV20-1 among five or six TRBV segments more frequent in patients than controls.

These receptors have no known antigen. Libraries were made from TCR beta cDNA, and they carried unique molecular identifiers. In TCRdb, the PCR reads were re-called with MiXCR into one record per CDR3 protein. The repertoire holds fewer than 700,000 distinct CDR3 sequences, about 44% seen once, with 1.7% in the top ten. The sequencing sample was made of blood. These receptors all come from a girl aged 5-17 years with multiple sclerosis.

V is TRBV11-3 and J is TRBJ1-2; D unresolved. Trimming took 5 bases from V and 2 from J, leaving 12 bases between them. Germline CDR1 and CDR2: SGHNT and YENEEA. CDR3 length: 14 residues. The CDR3 loop reads CASSPLNLNYGYTF. The CDR3 nucleotides are TGTGCCAGCAGCCCCTTGAACTTAAACTATGGCTACACCTTC.

J is TRBJ1-1 and V is TRBV7-9, with D uncertain. The germline gives CDR1 SEHNR, CDR2 FQNEAQ (reference sequence). Trimming removed 3 bases at V and 3 bases at J, with 8 bases between. The CDR3 is 13 residues long. CDR3 loop: CASSFGRDTEAFF. The CDR3 DNA sequence: TGTGCCAGCAGCTTCGGTAGGGACACTGAAGCTTTCTTT.

The CDR3 DNA reads as TGTGCCAGCAGCTTTCGTCGGACTACCTACGAGCAGTACTTC. Protein sequence: CASSFRRTTYEQYF. This chain uses TRBV13 with TRBJ2-7; D may be TRBD2 (6 bases). CDR3 length equals 14 residues. Germline V gene sequence: CDR1 PRHDT, CDR2 FYEKMQ (reference sequence). V lost 3 bases, J lost 2 bases, and 11 bases lay in between.

This clonotype has a handful of counts. The chain links TRBV9 to TRBJ1-2; D not certain. Germline-derived CDR1 and CDR2 are SGDLS and YYNGEE. This CDR3 region has 14 residues. V lost 3 bases and J 4 bases, leaving 13 bases between the germline ends. The CDR3 DNA is TGTGCCAGCAGCGGCTTCCCGGTGGGCTATGGCTACACCTTC. Its protein is CASSGFPVGYGYTF. The full variable domain, its missing parts supplied by reference TRBV9 and TRBJ1-2, is DSGVTQTPKHLITATGQRVTLRCSPRSGDLSVYWYQQSLDQGLQFLIQYYNGEERAKGNILERFSAQQFPDLHSELNLSSLELGDSALYFCASSGFPVGYGYTFGSGTRLTVV.

V gene TRBV29-1 combines with J gene TRBJ2-1; 10 bases align to TRBD2. Germline CDR1 SQVTM, CDR2 ANQGSEA. V gave up 4 bases and J gave up 14 bases; unmatched junction bases: 11. This CDR3 is 13 amino acids long. The CDR3, as DNA: TGCAGCGTTGTTTTTAGCGGGAGGTTTGGGGAGTTCTTC. Translated: CSVVFSGRFGEFF.

Regarding this clonotype: One junction end does not reproduce the germline sequence, and a read error may be involved. The J gene is TRBJ2-5, the V gene TRBV5-5, with TRBD2 matching 7 bases. The CDR3 is 15 residues long. Germline CDR1 SGHKS, CDR2 YYEKEE (reference sequence). In DNA, the CDR3 is TGCGCCAGCAGCTTAACCGGGGGGACTCAAGAGACCCAGTACTTC. Translating gives CASSLTGGTQETQYF.

The V call is TRBV12-3 or TRBV12-4, the J call TRBJ2-5; 7 nucleotides match TRBD1. The CDR3 spans 14 residues. V lost 5 bases and J lost 4; bases outside the gene matches: 7. CDR3: CASSPYRGGETQYF. Here the CDR3 DNA reads TGTGCCAGCAGTCCGTACAGGGGCGGAGAGACCCAGTACTTC.

The gene calls are TRBV5-6 and TRBJ1-2; TRBD1 might be the D (6 bases). Germline CDR1 SGHDT, CDR2 YYEEEE. V gave up 3 bases and J gave up 0 bases, with 9 bases separating them. CDR3 length equals 14 residues. The DNA for the CDR3 is TGTGCCAGCAGCTCCGGGACAACTAACTATGGCTACACCTTC. The encoded protein is CASSSGTTNYGYTF.

The table lists this clonotype with a few counts. The chain combines TRBV10-3 with TRBJ2-7; 9 bases line up with TRBD2. Germline V gene lookup returns CDR1 ENHRY and CDR2 SYGVKD. Germline trimming cut 5 bases from V and 0 bases from J; bases unmatched to any gene: 2. There are 14 residues in the CDR3. CDR3 bases: TGTGCCATCAGTTCTAGCGGGACCTCCTACGAGCAGTACTTC. Amino acids: CAISSSGTSYEQYF.

This clonotype has more than one count but fewer than ten. This chain connects TRBV20-1 to TRBJ1-5; 9 bases fit TRBD1. Unmatched junction bases numbered 8, after V lost 4 bases and J lost 7 bases. The CDR3 is 14 residues long. CDR1 and CDR2 from the germline V gene are DFQATT and SNEGSKA (reference sequence). CDR3 protein: CSATRDRVGQPQHF. In nucleotides, the CDR3 is TGCAGTGCTACCCGGGACAGGGTAGGCCAGCCCCAGCATTTT.

A note on this clonotype: A clone one base away is much larger, so this may be a read error. The chain has TRBV6-1 and TRBJ2-6, with 8 bases matching TRBD2. CDR3 length: 15 residues. CDR1 MNHNS and CDR2 SASEGT come from the germline V gene. CDR3 in DNA: TGTGCCAGCAGTGGGACTAGCTCTGGGGCCAACGTCCCGACTTTC. Protein: CASSGTSSGANVPTF.

The CDR3 coding sequence is TGTGCCAGCAGGGAGGGACAGGGCCAAAACATTCAGTACTTC. This encodes CASREGQGQNIQYF. V gene TRBV12-3 or TRBV12-4 combines with J gene TRBJ2-7; 9 bases fit TRBD1. The J call is uncertain, as TRBJ2-4 better fits the DNA end. The CDR3 loop spans 14 amino acids.

This rearrangement joins TRBV12-3 or TRBV12-4 to TRBJ2-7; D is possibly TRBD2 (5 bases). This CDR3 is 13 amino acids long. Trimming removed 6 bases from V and 1 base from J, with 10 bases in between. The CDR3 here is CASRDGISYEQYF. CDR3 nucleotide sequence: TGTGCCAGCAGGGACGGGATTTCCTACGAGCAGTACTTC.

Points on this clonotype: At one end, the junction sequence differs from germline, possibly due to a read error. The V gene is TRBV7-7, the J gene TRBJ2-5; 7 bases are shared with TRBD2. In germline, CDR1 is SSHAT, CDR2 FNYEAQ (reference sequence). CDR3 length: 15 residues. The DNA of the CDR3 is TGTGCTAGCAGCTTTGGGAGGGGAGACTCAGAGACCCAGTACTTC. Its protein product is CASSFGRGDSETQYF.

The rearrangement joins TRBV10-3 to TRBJ2-3, with a tentative D call TRBD2 (6 bases). Between the trimmed V and J ends, which lost 5 bases and 4 bases, there was a span of 16 bases. The CDR3 loop spans 15 amino acids. Germline V gene lookup returns CDR1 ENHRY and CDR2 SYGVKD. The CDR3 bases are TGTGCCATCAGTCCCCGGGACTCCCCTGCAGATACGCAGTATTTT. This codes for CAISPRDSPADTQYF.

Here the CDR3 reads CASSANQNTEAFF. For the CDR3, the DNA is TGTGCCAGCAGCGCTAACCAGAACACTGAAGCTTTCTTT. The gene calls are TRBV13 and TRBJ1-1; no clear D. Germline V gives CDR1 PRHDT, CDR2 FYEKMQ (reference sequence). This CDR3 has 13 residues. V lost 5 bases to trimming and J lost 1 base, with 8 bases between them.

This clonotype was seen a few times. The rearrangement joins TRBV5-1 to TRBJ2-1; 9 bases are a match to TRBD2. The CDR3 runs to 19 residues. Germline CDR1 and CDR2: SGHRS and YFSETQ. Trimming removed 3 bases from V and 8 bases from J; junction bases left unmatched: 21. CDR3 coding DNA: TGCGCCAGCAGCTCCTTCCGGGGGACTAGCATTCTACCCTCGGATGAGCAGTTCTTC. It is translated as CASSSFRGTSILPSDEQFF. The complete variable domain, with remaining parts taken from reference TRBV5-1 and TRBJ2-1, reads KAGVTQTPRYLIKTRGQQVTLSCSPISGHRSVSWYQQTPGQGLQFLFEYFSETQRNKGNFPGRFSGRQFSNSRSEMNVSTLELGDSALYLCASSSFRGTSILPSDEQFFGPGTRLTVL.

The V gene is TRBV2, the J gene TRBJ2-5; D is perhaps TRBD2 (5 bases). The CDR3 is 13 amino acids. Trimming pared 2 bases from V and 5 bases from J, leaving 9 bases between. Germline lookup yields CDR1 SNHLY and CDR2 FYNNEI. The DNA for the CDR3 is TGTGCCAGCAGTGAACAAGCGGCGGAGACCCAGTACTTC. This gives the protein CASSEQAAETQYF.